The rows below give T cell receptor gamma chains drawn from one sample of a study of intestinal T cells in coeliac disease. TCRdb reran clone calling via CATT on the multiplex PCR reads. The sample includes around 970 gamma-chain clones, around 50% seen only once; the top ten take roughly a tenth. The sequenced sample was a duodenal biopsy. The receptors originated from a human donor with celiac disease. Both conserved end residues are part of each CDR3. Not all rows give a size; the values are once, few, many and, for expanded clones, a class.

v_call	clone_size	j_call	cdr3_nt	cdr3_aa
TRGV10	large	TRGJ1/TRGJ2	TGTGCTGAGGATATTCAATATAAGAAACTCTTT	CAEDIQYKKLF
TRGV10	-	TRGJP1	TGTGCTGCGTGGGTACCAGACGCTGGTTGGTTCAAGATATTT	CAAWVPDAGWFKIF
TRGV10	-	TRGJ1/TRGJ2	TGTGCTGCGGGTGGGGGAAGAAAACTCTTT	CAAGGGRKLF
TRGV10	-	TRGJ1/TRGJ2	TGTGCTGCGGTAGACGGACTTATTAATAAGAAACTCTTT	CAAVDGLINKKLF
TRGV3	-	TRGJ1/TRGJ2	TGTGCCACCTGGGACAGGCGAGGGTTGAAGAAACTCTTT	CATWDRRGLKKLF
TRGV9	large	TRGJP1	TGTGCCTTGTGGGAGCCTTATACCACTGGTTGGTTCAAGATATTT	CALWEPYTTGWFKIF
TRGV8	-	TRGJ1/TRGJ2	TGTGCCACCTGGGGTCTTATTATTAAGAAACTCTTT	CATWGLIIKKLF
TRGV5	-	TRGJ1/TRGJ2	TGTGCCACCTGGGACAGGCCCTCTAGGTATTATAAGAAACTCTTT	CATWDRPSRYYKKLF
TRGV8	-	TRGJ1/TRGJ2	TGTGCCACCTGGGTATTCGCGAAACTCTTT	CATWVFAKLF
TRGV3	-	TRGJ1/TRGJ2	TGTGCCACCTTGGGACCGAAACTCTTT	CATLGPKLF
TRGV10	large	TRGJ1/TRGJ2	TGTGCTGCGTGGGATGGGTATTATAAGAAACTCTTT	CAAWDGYYKKLF
TRGV2	-	TRGJP2	TGTGCCACCTGGGACGGAGGGTGTATTGGAATCAAGACGTTT	CATWDGGCIGIKTF
TRGV9	-	TRGJ1/TRGJ2	TGTGCCTTGTCCCTCCCTCATGTTTCATTATTTATAAGTAAACTCTTT	CALSLPHVSLFISKLF
TRGV8	large	TRGJP1	TGTGCCACCTGGGCCACTGGTTGGTTCAAGATATTT	CATWATGWFKIF
TRGV8	large	TRGJ1/TRGJ2	TGTGCCACCTGGGATTCCGATTATTATAAGAAACTCTTT	CATWDSDYYKKLF
TRGV3	-	TRGJ1/TRGJ2	TGTGCCACTGGGACACCCTATTATAAGAAACTCTTT	CATGTPYYKKLF
TRGV8	-	TRGJ1/TRGJ2	TGTGCCACCTGGGATAGAAGGGGACCGGGGGGGAAACTCTTT	CATWDRRGPGGKLF
TRGV8	once	TRGJP1	TGTGCCACCTGGGAATTTGGGTTCAAGATATTT	CATWEFGFKIF
TRGV3	-	TRGJP2	TGTGCCACTTTACATATTAGTAGTGATTGGATCAAGACGTTT	CATLHISSDWIKTF
TRGV4	-	TRGJ1/TRGJ2	TGTGCCACCTGGGGAAAAGGGGGAAAACTCTTT	CATWGKGGKLF
TRGV10	-	TRGJP1	TGTGCTGCGTGGGTCCTATATACCACTGGTTGGTTCAAGATATTT	CAAWVLYTTGWFKIF